This TCR beta chain was recovered during a study of cytomegalovirus exposure and HLA in healthy donors. Overall study results and limits: A few chains tied to CMV proved CMV antigen-specific in vitro. In an earlier analysis, about 87% or about 30%: the productive usage of most TCR beta V segments. Follow-up analysis later connected one missense variant in DCLRE1C with trimming of TCR beta V- and J-genes.

With 60 Vbeta and 13 Jbeta primers, the PCR was carried out. Methods used by the authors: Around 9.9 million shared chains were among the roughly 78 million unique TCR beta chains that a later analysis counted. The assay was immunoSEQ multiplex PCR, and TCRdb's table has in-frame clones only and misses some. The V and J calls and the clone size are those of that table, but D and trimming were determined from the DNA. The sample table includes roughly 80,000 clones. Details on this clone: The antigen is not known.

This CDR3 has 17 residues. This chain connects TRBV21-1 to TRBJ2-7; TRBD1 was called by the table and not checked on the DNA. TRBV21-1 is classified as a pseudogene. This clonotype originated in a woman aged 25-40 years in good health and CMV-seronegative. Sequenced material: PBMCs. CDR3 nucleotide sequence: TGTGCCAGCAGCAAAGGAGCCGCCCCGGGACAGGACTACGAGCAGTACTTC. Amino acids: CASSKGAAPGQDYEQYF.